Shown below are 25 T cell receptor beta chains from a single sample sequenced in a study of response to subunit inactivated influenza vaccine. Via MiXCR, TCRdb re-called the RT-PCR reads, giving one row per CDR3 protein. The table has hundreds of thousands of distinct CDR3 sequences, under 9% seen once. The source was PBMCs from blood, collected 23 to 25 months after vaccination. These receptors all come from a man aged 50-75 years who received an inactivated influenza vaccine.

This clonotype has more than one count but fewer than ten. The chain is built from TRBV12-3 or TRBV12-4 and TRBJ1-2; D is perhaps TRBD1 (5 bases). The V gene lost 5 bases and the J gene lost 8 bases, with 15 bases spanning the gap. This CDR3 contains 13 residues. CDR3 region: CASSRSGTSGYTF. In DNA, the CDR3 is TGTGCCAGCAGTAGATCCGGGACCTCAGGCTACACCTTC.

The table lists this clonotype with a few counts. This chain connects TRBV12-3 or TRBV12-4 to TRBJ1-2; 7 nucleotides align to TRBD1. J lost 4 bases, V lost 5 bases, and 7 bases had no gene match. This CDR3 is 14 amino acids long. The CDR3 DNA reads TGTGCCAGCAGTGAGGGGGCGCAACGCTATGGCTACACCTTC. It yields the protein CASSEGAQRYGYTF.

In its sample, this clonotype was seen a few times. The genes are TRBV6-5 and TRBJ2-2, with 8 bases aligning to TRBD2. The J segment lost 0 bases and the V segment lost 4 bases, leaving 7 bases of the junction unmatched. The CDR3 covers 17 residues. Germline CDR1 and CDR2: MNHEY and SVGAGI. CDR3 loop: CASSSNGLAANTGELFF. Here the CDR3 DNA reads TGTGCCAGCAGTTCCAACGGACTAGCCGCGAACACCGGGGAGCTGTTTTTT.

This clonotype was seen ten or more times. The chain uses TRBV5-4 and TRBJ1-4; D remains ambiguous. V was clipped by 4 bases and J by 2 bases, with 9 bases between them. Germline values: CDR1 SGHNT, CDR2 YYREEE (reference sequence). This CDR3 region has 14 residues. CDR3 in DNA: TGTGCCAGCAGCCCCGGGATCACTAATGAAAAACTGTTTTTT. It specifies CASSPGITNEKLFF.

The chain joins TRBV5-1 to TRBJ2-6, with 7 bases identical to TRBD2. The CDR3 is made up of 16 amino acids. V lost 4 bases and J lost 0; bases outside the gene matches: 4. Germline CDR1 and CDR2: SGHRS and YFSETQ. CDR3 DNA: TGCGCCAGCAGCCCGTCGGGGGGCTCTGGGGCCAACGTCCTGACTTTC. Protein sequence: CASSPSGGSGANVLTF. The variable domain in full, completed from reference TRBV5-1 and TRBJ2-6, reads KAGVTQTPRYLIKTRGQQVTLSCSPISGHRSVSWYQQTPGQGLQFLFEYFSETQRNKGNFPGRFSGRQFSNSRSEMNVSTLELGDSALYLCASSPSGGSGANVLTFGAGSRLTVL.

A few counts support this clonotype. The chain recombines TRBV10-3 with TRBJ2-1, with 9 bases that match TRBD1. The germline CDR1 and CDR2 sequences are ENHRY and SYGVKD. The CDR3 consists of 13 residues. The trim removed 6 bases at V and 5 bases at J, leaving 2 bases unmatched. CDR3 coding DNA: TGTGCCATCAGCGGACAGGGGAACAATGAGCAGTTCTTC. Residues: CAISGQGNNEQFF.

There are many counts of this clonotype. V usage is TRBV7-9 and J usage is TRBJ1-2; D is uncertain. CDR3 length equals 14 residues. V was cut by 5 bases and J by 4 bases, with 14 bases left in between. Germline lookup yields CDR1 SEHNR and CDR2 FQNEAQ (reference sequence). CDR3 in amino acids: CASSPRRGGYGYTF. The CDR3 DNA reads as TGTGCCAGCAGCCCAAGGCGGGGAGGCTATGGCTACACCTTC.

This clonotype was picked up a small number of times. The rearrangement links TRBV7-6 to TRBJ2-3, with D unclear. Trimming shortened V by 1 base and J by 0 bases, and 11 bases separated the two germline ends. CDR1 SGHVS and CDR2 FNYEAQ come from the germline V gene. The CDR3 sequence is 16 residues long. The CDR3 sequence: CASSLEARTSTDTQYF. The CDR3, as DNA: TGTGCCAGCAGCTTAGAAGCTCGAACGAGCACAGATACGCAGTATTTT.

This clonotype showed up just a few times. The chain employs TRBV29-1 and TRBJ2-1; TRBD2 matches at 13 bases. Looked up from germline, CDR1 is SQVTM and CDR2 is ANQGSEA. The J segment lost 5 bases and the V segment lost 7 bases, leaving 2 bases of the junction unmatched. The CDR3 is 13 amino acids. The CDR3 DNA reads TGCAGCGAGGGACTAGCGGGACACAATGAGCAGTTCTTC. Its protein product is CSEGLAGHNEQFF.

The rearrangement uses TRBV11-3 and TRBJ2-3; the D gene is possibly TRBD2 (5 bases). The germline gives CDR1 SGHNT, CDR2 YENEEA. Trimming pared 2 bases from V and 0 bases from J, leaving 9 bases between. The CDR3 loop spans 15 amino acids. Here the CDR3 DNA reads TGTGCCAGCAGCTTATCGAGACTAAGCACAGATACGCAGTATTTT. Translating gives CASSLSRLSTDTQYF. The variable domain in full, with the rest retrieved from reference TRBV11-3 and TRBJ2-3, is EAGVVQSPRYKIIEKKQPVAFWCNPISGHNTLYWYLQNLGQGPELLIRYENEEAVDDSQLPKDRFSAERLKGVDSTLKIQPAELGDSAVYLCASSLSRLSTDTQYFGPGTRLTVL.

Many counts were recorded for this clonotype. This sequence joins TRBV4-2 and TRBJ1-6; D may be TRBD1 (5 bases). The CDR3 extends over 15 amino acids. In germline, CDR1 is LGHNA, CDR2 YNFKEQ. The V end lost 0 bases, the J end lost 7 bases, and 10 bases lay between the germline ends. CDR3 in DNA: TGTGCCAGCAGCCAAGATACAGGTTCGAATTCACCCCTCCACTTT. It translates to CASSQDTGSNSPLHF.

This clonotype has only a few counts. This sequence joins TRBV29-1 and TRBJ1-1; unclear D gene. Germline CDR1 is SQVTM and CDR2 is ANQGSEA. The CDR3 extends over 11 amino acids. Trimming took off 7 bases at V and 4 bases at J, with 10 bases between the two ends. The CDR3 nucleotides read TGCAGCGCCGCGGGGAGCACTGAAGCTTTCTTT. It specifies CSAAGSTEAFF.

The rearrangement joins TRBV4-2 to TRBJ1-6; D is uncertain. This CDR3 region has 14 residues. Between the trimmed V and J ends, which lost 1 base and 7 bases, there was a span of 8 bases. Germline lookup yields CDR1 LGHNA and CDR2 YNFKEQ. DNA of the CDR3: TGTGCCAGCAGCCAAGGCCAGAAGAATTCACCCCTCCACTTT. Its protein product is CASSQGQKNSPLHF.

This rearrangement joins TRBV10-3 to TRBJ2-3; D might be TRBD2 (5 bases). V lost 3 bases and J lost 0, with 10 bases in between. The CDR3 is 15 amino acids. CDR1 and CDR2 from the germline V gene are ENHRY and SYGVKD. CDR3 nucleotides: TGTGCCATCAGTGATTCACGGGGTAGCACAGATACGCAGTATTTT. Protein sequence: CAISDSRGSTDTQYF.

This clonotype was counted at least ten times. The chain combines TRBV3-1 with TRBJ2-5, with 10 bases lining up with TRBD2. The CDR3 sequence is 17 residues long. CDR1 is LGHDT, CDR2 YNNKEL, per germline (reference sequence). V was pared by 0 bases and J by 4 bases, with 8 bases of the junction left unmatched. Here the CDR3 DNA reads TGTGCCAGCAGCCAAGATCGGCTAGCGGGAGTTGGAGAGACCCAGTACTTC. It encodes CASSQDRLAGVGETQYF.

Only a few counts were recorded for this clonotype. The V gene is TRBV5-4, the J gene TRBJ2-1; D might be TRBD2 (5 bases). This CDR3 region has 15 residues. V gave up 4 bases and J gave up 7 bases, with 18 bases separating them. Germline CDR1 SGHNT, CDR2 YYREEE (reference sequence). As DNA, the CDR3 is TGTGCCAGCAGCCCTGCGGCGATAGCGTATAATGAGCAGTTCTTC. This codes for CASSPAAIAYNEQFF.

This clonotype came up many times. The chain employs TRBV5-1 and TRBJ2-5; 15 nucleotides match TRBD2. The CDR3 loop spans 17 amino acids. After removal of 4 bases from V and 4 bases from J, the junction contained 8 bases not matched to a gene. Per the germline V gene, CDR1 is SGHRS and CDR2 is YFSETQ. The CDR3 here is CASSTSPGLAGGETQYF. In DNA, the CDR3 is TGCGCCAGCAGCACTTCTCCGGGACTAGCGGGAGGAGAGACCCAGTACTTC.

V is TRBV12-3 or TRBV12-4 and J is TRBJ2-1; TRBD1 is a possible D gene (5 bases). V lost 6 bases and J 6 bases, leaving 18 bases between the germline ends. The CDR3 extends over 15 amino acids. CDR3 nucleotide sequence: TGTGCCAGCAGCCCAGACAGAAAGAAAGTCAATGAGCAGTTCTTC. The encoded protein is CASSPDRKKVNEQFF.

This clonotype was counted a few times. The V call is TRBV7-2, the J call TRBJ2-7; unclear D gene. CDR3 length: 14 residues. CDR1 and CDR2 from the germline V gene are SGHTA and FQGNSA. V lost 3 bases, J lost 3 bases, and 12 bases lay in between. This CDR3 is CASSFPTRGYEQYF. DNA for the CDR3: TGTGCCAGCAGCTTTCCGACCCGAGGCTACGAGCAGTACTTC.

This clonotype was counted between two and nine times. The V and J genes are TRBV4-3 and TRBJ2-3, with 8 bases fitting TRBD2. CDR1 is LGHNA, CDR2 YSLEER, per germline. Trimming took 1 base from V and 2 from J; bases not matched to a gene: 5. This CDR3 has 16 amino acids. The CDR3 reads CASSQAPAGATDTQYF. Here the CDR3 DNA reads TGCGCCAGCAGCCAAGCTCCAGCGGGAGCCACAGATACGCAGTATTTT.

This rearrangement joins TRBV18 to TRBJ1-3; 9 bases agree with TRBD1. The CDR3 totals 18 residues. Losses at the gene ends were 3 bases for V and 1 base for J; bases not matched to a gene: 10. Germline lookup yields CDR1 KGHSH and CDR2 LQKENI. The CDR3 DNA sequence: TGTGCCAGCTCACCGCCGGGGGGACAGGGTCGTTCTGGAAACACCATATATTTT. This encodes CASSPPGGQGRSGNTIYF. Full variable domain (outside the CDR3, taken from reference TRBV18 and TRBJ1-3): NAGVMQNPRHLVRRRGQEARLRCSPMKGHSHVYWYRQLPEEGLKFMVYLQKENIIDESGMPKERFSAEFPKEGPSILRIQQVVRGDSAAYFCASSPPGGQGRSGNTIYFGEGSWLTVV.

The chain has TRBV19 and TRBJ1-1, with TRBD1 matching over 9 bases. This CDR3 is built from 14 residues. Germline values: CDR1 LNHDA, CDR2 SQIVND (reference sequence). V dropped 5 bases and J dropped 11; count of bases not matched to a gene: 12. CDR3 sequence (DNA): TGTGCCAGTAGTGTTTCAACGGGACAGGGTAATGCTTTCTTT. It yields the protein CASSVSTGQGNAFF.

This chain links TRBV5-5 with TRBJ2-5; 9 bases are shared with TRBD2. The trim removed 4 bases at V and 2 bases at J, leaving 3 bases unmatched. Germline lookup yields CDR1 SGHKS and CDR2 YYEKEE (reference sequence). The CDR3 totals 14 residues. CDR3 amino acids: CASSPSGAQETQYF. For the CDR3, the DNA is TGTGCCAGCAGCCCTAGCGGGGCGCAAGAGACCCAGTACTTC. Drawing the rest from reference TRBV5-5 and TRBJ2-5, the complete variable domain is DAGVTQSPTHLIKTRGQQVTLRCSPISGHKSVSWYQQVLGQGPQFIFQYYEKEERGRGNFPDRFSARQFPNYSSELNVNALLLGDSALYLCASSPSGAQETQYFGPGTRLLVL.

This clonotype was observed a few times. V and J are TRBV18 and TRBJ1-2; D remains ambiguous. V lost 2 bases, J lost 2 bases, and 12 bases lay in between. CDR3 length: 15 residues. Germline-derived CDR1 and CDR2 are KGHSH and LQKENI. For the CDR3, the DNA is TGTGCCAGCTCACCAGAAGGCCAGGTCAACTATGGCTACACCTTC. Translation gives CASSPEGQVNYGYTF.

This clonotype has more than one count but fewer than ten. V usage is TRBV20-1 and J usage is TRBJ1-1; D not resolved. The CDR3 sequence is 15 residues long. Per germline, CDR1 DFQATT and CDR2 SNEGSKA (reference sequence). With 0 bases removed from V and 0 bases from J, the gap between germline ends came to 11 bases. The CDR3 sequence: CSARDPAVMNTEAFF. CDR3 sequence (DNA): TGCAGTGCTAGAGATCCCGCGGTCATGAACACTGAAGCTTTCTTT.